A single sample is the source of the 6 T cell receptor beta chains below, sequenced in a study of cytomegalovirus exposure and HLA in healthy donors. Data came from immunoSEQ multiplex PCR; TCRdb stores just in-frame clones and leaves some out. The table lists some 150,000 clones, approximately 94% of them singletons. Sequencing was performed on PBMCs. Every receptor here comes from a man in his late teens or twenties in good health and CMV-seropositive.

This clone was recorded only once. This chain links TRBV10-1 with TRBJ2-7; possibly TRBD1 for D (6 bases). The CDR3 has 15 residues. Germline V gene sequence: CDR1 WNHNN, CDR2 SYGVQD (reference sequence). Trimming removed 0 bases from V and 7 bases from J, with 16 bases in between. CDR3 amino acids: CASSESRIGGAEQYF. CDR3 DNA: TGCGCCAGCAGTGAGTCTAGGATAGGGGGAGCAGAGCAGTACTTC.

V usage is TRBV6-6 and J usage is TRBJ2-2; 9 bases match TRBD2. There are 15 residues in the CDR3. The V gene's germline CDR1 is MNHNY and CDR2 SVGAGI (reference sequence). Unmatched junction bases numbered 6, after V lost 3 bases and J lost 7 bases. Here the CDR3 DNA reads TGTGCCAGCAGTTATGGACTAGCGAGGAACGGGGAGCTGTTTTTT. Translating gives CASSYGLARNGELFF.

This clone was seen just once. The rearrangement uses TRBV28 and TRBJ2-6; D gene ambiguous. Trimming stripped 3 bases from V and 2 bases from J, with 5 bases between. The CDR3 runs to 14 residues. Germline V CDR1 and CDR2: MDHEN, SYDVKM. CDR3 loop: CASSFTAGANVLTF. The CDR3, as DNA: TGTGCCAGCAGTTTTACTGCTGGGGCCAACGTCCTGACTTTC.

The CDR3 sequence: CASGRYEQYF. Here the CDR3 DNA reads TGTGCCAGCGGGCGCTACGAGCAGTACTTC. The chain uses TRBV6-1 and TRBJ2-7; no clear D gene. Trimming removed 8 bases at V and 3 bases at J, with 5 bases between. The CDR3 is 10 residues long. From germline, CDR1 is MNHNS and CDR2 SASEGT.

This rearrangement joins TRBV30 to TRBJ2-7; D may be TRBD2 (6 bases). The V end was cut by 5 bases, the J end by 3 bases, with 14 bases between. This CDR3 has 13 residues. Germline CDR1 GTSNPN, CDR2 SVGIG (reference sequence). CDR3 loop: CAWARDSNYEQYF. CDR3 sequence (DNA): TGTGCCTGGGCCCGGGACTCGAACTACGAGCAGTACTTC.

The J gene is TRBJ2-7, the V gene TRBV9, with a tentative D call TRBD1 (5 bases). This CDR3 contains 13 residues. Germline-derived CDR1 and CDR2 are SGDLS and YYNGEE. Trimming pared 7 bases from V and 2 bases from J, leaving 13 bases between. The CDR3 reads CASSKTEAYEQYF. The CDR3 coding sequence is TGTGCCAGCTCCAAGACAGAAGCCTACGAGCAGTACTTC.